A single sample gave rise to the 15 T cell receptor beta chains below, sequenced in a study of shared clonotypes between healthy human individuals. The table came from immunoSEQ multiplex PCR; TCRdb's copy has only in-frame clones and leaves some out. Of more than 2 million clones detected, over 85% appear once; the ten largest clones hold about 1.1%. CD45RO-negative CD8 cells positively selected for CCR7 made up the naive population, which excluded terminally differentiated effector memory CD45RA+ cells. Sequenced input: naive CD8+ T cells sorted from blood. The receptor set was obtained from a man aged 18 to 35 in good health.

The V and J genes are TRBV7-9 and TRBJ1-2; tentatively, D is TRBD1 (5 bases). V lost 2 bases and J 4 bases, leaving 20 bases between the germline ends. Germline assignment: CDR1 SEHNR and CDR2 FQNEAQ (reference sequence). This CDR3 is built from 17 residues. The CDR3 here is CASSLPLAGPSPYGYTF. CDR3 nucleotides: TGTGCCAGCAGCTTACCCCTGGCAGGGCCAAGCCCCTATGGCTACACCTTC.

The chain uses TRBV2 and TRBJ2-1, with 13 bases fitting TRBD2. CDR3 length equals 17 residues. From germline, CDR1 is SNHLY and CDR2 FYNNEI. V was pared by 3 bases and J by 0 bases, with 2 bases of the junction left unmatched. The CDR3 sequence: CASSEGLAGPSYNEQFF. The CDR3 DNA is TGTGCCAGCAGTGAGGGACTAGCGGGACCCTCCTACAATGAGCAGTTCTTC.

The V call is TRBV10-3, the J call TRBJ1-6; 8 bases fit TRBD1. CDR3 length: 15 residues. Unmatched junction bases numbered 4, after V lost 2 bases and J lost 7 bases. Germline lookup yields CDR1 ENHRY and CDR2 SYGVKD. This CDR3 reads CAISETGGYNSPLHF. The CDR3 DNA sequence: TGTGCCATCAGTGAGACAGGGGGATACAATTCACCCCTCCACTTT.

Notes on this clone: Other DNA sequences in this specimen translate into the identical CDR3. The rearrangement joins TRBV5-4 to TRBJ2-7; D gene ambiguous. From germline, CDR1 is SGHNT and CDR2 YYREEE (reference sequence). V was trimmed by 0 bases and J by 5 bases, leaving 6 bases between them. This CDR3 contains 12 residues. This CDR3 reads CASSLGLDEQYF. CDR3 bases: TGTGCCAGCAGCTTGGGTCTTGACGAGCAGTACTTC.

The chain joins TRBV7-2 to TRBJ2-7; 12 nucleotides match TRBD1. Trimming cost V 1 base and J 7 bases; bases outside gene matches: 8. This CDR3 comprises 16 residues. In germline, CDR1 is SGHTA, CDR2 FQGNSA. In nucleotides, the CDR3 is TGTGCCAGCAGCTTAGATTCGGGACAGGGGGCGTGGGAGCAGTACTTC. As protein: CASSLDSGQGAWEQYF.

The chain combines TRBV27 with TRBJ2-1, with 7 bases fitting TRBD2. Germline V lookup: CDR1 MNHEY, CDR2 SMNVEV (reference sequence). The CDR3 length is 17 residues. V lost 3 bases to trimming and J lost 2 bases; unmatched junction nucleotides: 10. The CDR3 DNA is TGTGCCAGCAGTTTTCCCCTTAATAGCGGGCCCTACAATGAGCAGTTCTTC. Its translation is CASSFPLNSGPYNEQFF.

CDR3 bases: TGTGCCAGCAGCTTAGGCGAGGGAGGCGGCTACACCTTC. Amino acids: CASSLGEGGGYTF. The genes are TRBV7-2 and TRBJ1-2; the D is unclear. The CDR3 is 13 residues long. The germline CDR1 and CDR2 sequences are SGHTA and FQGNSA. V gave up 1 base and J gave up 8 bases, with 11 bases separating them.

The chain uses TRBV27 and TRBJ1-2, with D tentatively TRBD1 (5 bases). Trimming stripped 2 bases from V and 4 bases from J, with 8 bases between. The CDR3 has 13 amino acids. Germline V gene sequence: CDR1 MNHEY, CDR2 SMNVEV (reference sequence). As DNA, the CDR3 is TGTGCCAGCAGTTTAGTGCAGGGCTATGGCTACACCTTC. Its protein is CASSLVQGYGYTF.

This clone came up once. V and J are TRBV27 and TRBJ2-2, with 7 bases lining up with TRBD2. CDR1 is MNHEY and CDR2 is SMNVEV in the germline V gene (reference sequence). With 3 bases clipped from V and 7 bases from J, the junction kept 5 bases outside the gene matches. CDR3 length: 14 amino acids. In DNA form, the CDR3 reads TGTGCCAGCAGTTTCGGGGGGATCGGCGGGGAGCTGTTTTTT. Translating gives CASSFGGIGGELFF.

The chain uses TRBV5-4 and TRBJ1-2; unclear D gene. The CDR3 length is 13 residues. Deletions cut 4 bases from V and 6 bases from J, with 13 bases between. CDR1 is SGHNT, CDR2 YYREEE, per germline (reference sequence). In nucleotides, the CDR3 is TGTGCCAGCAGCGACCCTCAATTCAATGGCTACACCTTC. Translated: CASSDPQFNGYTF.

The V call is TRBV10-3, the J call TRBJ1-1, with TRBD1 matching 8 bases. J lost 6 bases, V lost 7 bases, and 4 bases had no gene match. Germline CDR1 and CDR2: ENHRY and SYGVKD. The CDR3 has 12 residues. The CDR3 nucleotides are TGTGCCATCAATAACAGGGGGTCTGAAGCTTTCTTT. Translating it yields CAINNRGSEAFF.

The chain combines TRBV5-6 with TRBJ2-7, with 14 positions matching TRBD2. Germline-derived CDR1 and CDR2 are SGHDT and YYEEEE. V trimming: 4 bases; J trimming: 7 bases; junction bases outside the gene matches: 10. The CDR3 runs to 16 residues. The CDR3 is CASSLPGLAGVNEQYF. Here the CDR3 DNA reads TGTGCCAGCAGCCTCCCGGGACTAGCGGGAGTAAATGAGCAGTACTTC.

This chain uses TRBV27 with TRBJ1-2; TRBD1 is a possible D gene (5 bases). V was clipped by 5 bases and J by 4 bases, with 17 bases between them. The CDR3 totals 15 residues. Germline V gene sequence: CDR1 MNHEY, CDR2 SMNVEV (reference sequence). The CDR3 nucleotides read TGTGCCAGCAGTATCACCGGGACGTTGGCCTATGGCTACACCTTC. It yields the protein CASSITGTLAYGYTF.

V is TRBV10-3 and J is TRBJ2-4; perhaps TRBD1 as D (5 bases). Trimming removed 0 bases at V and 4 bases at J, with 13 bases between. Germline CDR1 and CDR2: ENHRY and SYGVKD. The CDR3 is 16 amino acids. The CDR3 nucleotides are TGTGCCATCAGTGAGTCGATTACAGGTTCAAAAAACATTCAGTACTTC. Protein sequence: CAISESITGSKNIQYF.

This clone came up once. The J gene is TRBJ2-2, the V gene TRBV11-2; 8 bases fit TRBD2. Germline loops: CDR1 SGHAT, CDR2 FQNNGV. Unmatched junction bases numbered 6, after V lost 2 bases and J lost 4 bases. This CDR3 region has 16 residues. CDR3: CASSLPGGLGTGELFF. For the CDR3, the DNA is TGTGCCAGCAGCTTACCGGGAGGGTTGGGCACCGGGGAGCTGTTTTTT. The full variable domain, its missing parts supplied by reference TRBV11-2 and TRBJ2-2, is EAGVAQSPRYKIIEKRQSVAFWCNPISGHATLYWYQQILGQGPKLLIQFQNNGVVDDSQLPKDRFSAERLKGVDSTLKIQPAKLEDSAVYLCASSLPGGLGTGELFFGEGSRLTVL.